Below are 8 T cell receptor beta chains sequenced from a single sample in a study of CD8+ T cells in alopecia areata. It was cDNA, reverse transcribed from extracted RNA, that served as the sequencing template. Libraries were prepared by immunoSEQ multiplex PCR; TCRdb keeps only in-frame clonotypes and omits some of them. Altogether some 180,000 clones are present, over 55% being singletons, with the ten largest covering 1.5% to 2%. The starting material was CD4+ T cells sorted from blood, obtained at week 0. These TCRs come from a human donor with alopecia areata.

The chain couples TRBV25-1 to TRBJ2-7; D may be TRBD1 or TRBD2 (5 bases each). Trimming removed 2 bases at V and 2 bases at J, with 16 bases between. The CDR3 is 16 amino acids. Germline values: CDR1 MGHDK, CDR2 SYGVNS. CDR3 DNA sequence: TGTGCCAGCAGTGAACCCCGGGACGAGGTAACCTACGAGCAGTACTTC. It specifies CASSEPRDEVTYEQYF.

The CDR3 nucleotides are TGTGCCATCAGTCCTGGAATAGGAGAGACCCAGTACTTC. It specifies CAISPGIGETQYF. The rearrangement uses TRBV10-3 and TRBJ2-5; no reliable D call. Germline CDR1 ENHRY, CDR2 SYGVKD. CDR3 length: 13 residues. V lost 5 bases, J lost 4 bases, and 11 bases lay in between.

The chain couples TRBV29-1 to TRBJ1-1, with TRBD1 identical over 9 bases. The J segment lost 5 bases and the V segment lost 5 bases, leaving 6 bases of the junction unmatched. The CDR3 extends over 13 amino acids. Germline loops: CDR1 SQVTM, CDR2 ANQGSEA. CDR3 loop: CSVQQGAKTEAFF. CDR3 coding DNA: TGCAGCGTTCAACAGGGGGCAAAGACTGAAGCTTTCTTT. Variable domain in full (rest from reference TRBV29-1 and TRBJ1-1): SAVISQKPSRDICQRGTSLTIQCQVDSQVTMMFWYRQQPGQSLTLIATANQGSEATYESGFVIDKFPISRPNLTFSTLTVSNMSPEDSSIYLCSVQQGAKTEAFFGQGTRLTVV.

This clone came up a few times. The chain is built from TRBV29-1 and TRBJ1-2; D uncertain. Trimming took 7 bases from V and 4 from J, leaving 13 bases between them. Germline lookup yields CDR1 SQVTM and CDR2 ANQGSEA. There are 12 residues in the CDR3. Here the CDR3 DNA reads TGCAGCGAATATTCAGGCGGCTATGGCTACACCTTC. Amino acid sequence: CSEYSGGYGYTF. The full variable domain, rest sourced from reference TRBV29-1 and TRBJ1-2, is SAVISQKPSRDICQRGTSLTIQCQVDSQVTMMFWYRQQPGQSLTLIATANQGSEATYESGFVIDKFPISRPNLTFSTLTVSNMSPEDSSIYLCSEYSGGYGYTFGSGTRLTVV.

The rearrangement uses TRBV9 and TRBJ2-7; no reliable D call. Germline assignment: CDR1 SGDLS and CDR2 YYNGEE. V lost 5 bases and J lost 5, with 11 bases in between. This CDR3 region has 12 residues. The CDR3 sequence: CASRYWVDEQYF. The CDR3 DNA reads TGTGCCAGCAGGTATTGGGTAGACGAGCAGTACTTC.

The chain joins TRBV4-3 to TRBJ2-5; 8 positions match TRBD1. The germline V gene encodes CDR1 LGHNA and CDR2 YSLEER. This CDR3 contains 16 residues. J gave up 1 base and V 1 base, and 5 bases lay outside the gene matches. The CDR3: CASSQVPGTGQETQYF. The CDR3 bases are TGCGCCAGCAGCCAAGTCCCTGGGACAGGCCAAGAGACCCAGTACTTC.

The rearrangement links TRBV30 to TRBJ1-2; D gene ambiguous. The CDR3 covers 12 residues. Germline-derived CDR1 and CDR2 are GTSNPN and SVGIG (reference sequence). Trimming took off 5 bases at V and 5 bases at J, with 12 bases between the two ends. For the CDR3, the DNA is TGTGCCTGGTGGGGTATCATGTATGGCTACACCTTC. This gives the protein CAWWGIMYGYTF.

This clone came up once. This rearrangement joins TRBV9 to TRBJ1-2; D is possibly TRBD1 (5 bases). CDR3 size: 15 residues. Germline V gene data show CDR1 as SGDLS and CDR2 as YYNGEE. V was shortened by 1 base and J by 6 bases, with 16 bases between the two germline ends. CDR3 DNA: TGTGCCAGCAGCGTATTTGGGGGAGACTATGATGGCTACACCTTC. It specifies CASSVFGGDYDGYTF.